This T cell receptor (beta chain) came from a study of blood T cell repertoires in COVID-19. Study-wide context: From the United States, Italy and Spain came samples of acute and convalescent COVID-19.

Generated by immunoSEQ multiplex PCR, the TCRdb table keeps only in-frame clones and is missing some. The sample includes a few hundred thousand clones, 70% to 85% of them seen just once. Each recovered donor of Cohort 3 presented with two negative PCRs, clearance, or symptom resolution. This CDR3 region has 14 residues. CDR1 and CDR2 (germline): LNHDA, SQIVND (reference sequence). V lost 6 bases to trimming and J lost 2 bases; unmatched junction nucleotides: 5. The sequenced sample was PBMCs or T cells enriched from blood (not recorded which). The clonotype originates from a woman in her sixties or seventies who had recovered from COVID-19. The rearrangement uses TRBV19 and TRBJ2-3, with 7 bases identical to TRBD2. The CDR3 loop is CASRGLSLTDTQYF. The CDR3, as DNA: TGTGCCAGTAGGGGACTATCCCTCACAGATACGCAGTATTTT. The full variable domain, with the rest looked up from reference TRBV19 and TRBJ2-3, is DGGITQSPKYLFRKEGQNVTLSCEQNLNHDAMYWYRQDPGQGLRLIYYSQIVNDFQKGDIAEGYSVSREKKESFPLTVTSAQKNPTAFYLCASRGLSLTDTQYFGPGTRLTVL.